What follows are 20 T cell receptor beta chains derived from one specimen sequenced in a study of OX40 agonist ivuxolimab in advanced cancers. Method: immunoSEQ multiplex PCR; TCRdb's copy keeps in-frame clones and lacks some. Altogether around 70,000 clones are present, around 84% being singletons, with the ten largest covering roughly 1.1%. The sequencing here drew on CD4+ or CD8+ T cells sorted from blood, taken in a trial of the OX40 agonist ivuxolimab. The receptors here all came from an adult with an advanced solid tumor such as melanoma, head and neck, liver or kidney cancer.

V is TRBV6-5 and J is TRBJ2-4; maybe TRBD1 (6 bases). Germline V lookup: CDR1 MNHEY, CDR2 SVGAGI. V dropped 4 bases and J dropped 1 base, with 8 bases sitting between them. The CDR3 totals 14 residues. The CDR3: CASSFQGAKNIQYF. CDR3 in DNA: TGTGCCAGCAGTTTTCAGGGGGCCAAAAACATTCAGTACTTC.

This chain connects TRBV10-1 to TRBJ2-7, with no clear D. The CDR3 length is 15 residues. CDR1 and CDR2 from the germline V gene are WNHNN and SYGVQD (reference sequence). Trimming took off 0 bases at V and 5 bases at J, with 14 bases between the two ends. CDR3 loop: CASSESDSLGDEQYF. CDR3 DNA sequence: TGCGCCAGCAGTGAGTCCGATAGTCTAGGCGACGAGCAGTACTTC.

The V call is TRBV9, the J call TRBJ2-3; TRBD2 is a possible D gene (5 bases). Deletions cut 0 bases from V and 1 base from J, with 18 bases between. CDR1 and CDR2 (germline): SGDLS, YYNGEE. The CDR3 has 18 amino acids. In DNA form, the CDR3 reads TGTGCCAGCAGCGTAGCTCCCGCTGGAGGCGCTCGCACAGATACGCAGTATTTT. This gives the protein CASSVAPAGGARTDTQYF.

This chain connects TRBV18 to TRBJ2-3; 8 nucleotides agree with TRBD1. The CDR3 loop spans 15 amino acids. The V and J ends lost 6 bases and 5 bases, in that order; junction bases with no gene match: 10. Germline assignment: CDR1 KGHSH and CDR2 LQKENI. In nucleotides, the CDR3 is TGTGCCAGCTCTCCGCAGGGGGCGCAGGAAGATACGCAGTATTTT. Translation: CASSPQGAQEDTQYF.

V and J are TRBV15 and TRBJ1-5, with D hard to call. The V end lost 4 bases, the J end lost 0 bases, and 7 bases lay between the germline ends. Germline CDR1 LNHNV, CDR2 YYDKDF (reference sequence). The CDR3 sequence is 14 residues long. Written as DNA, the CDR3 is TGTGCCACCAGCACTGGCTATAGCAATCAGCCCCAGCATTTT. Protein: CATSTGYSNQPQHF.

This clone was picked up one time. The DNA for the CDR3 is TGTGCCAGCAGCTTAGACCTAGCCAAAAACATTCAGTACTTC. This gives the protein CASSLDLAKNIQYF. V usage is TRBV7-2 and J usage is TRBJ2-4; D remains ambiguous. The germline V and J ends were trimmed by 1 base and 0 bases, with 4 bases remaining between them. This CDR3 has 14 residues. In germline, CDR1 is SGHTA, CDR2 FQGNSA.

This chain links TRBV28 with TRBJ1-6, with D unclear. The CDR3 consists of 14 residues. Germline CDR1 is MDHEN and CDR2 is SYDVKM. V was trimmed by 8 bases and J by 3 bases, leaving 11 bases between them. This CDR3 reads CASLLGSYNSPLHF. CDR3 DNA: TGTGCCAGCCTCCTTGGCAGCTATAATTCACCCCTCCACTTT.

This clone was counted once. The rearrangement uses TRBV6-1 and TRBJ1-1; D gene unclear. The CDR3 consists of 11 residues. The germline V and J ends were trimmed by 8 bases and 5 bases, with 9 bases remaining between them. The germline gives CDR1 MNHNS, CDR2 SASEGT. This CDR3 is CASGGRTEAFF. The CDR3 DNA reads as TGTGCCAGCGGTGGGCGGACTGAAGCTTTCTTT.

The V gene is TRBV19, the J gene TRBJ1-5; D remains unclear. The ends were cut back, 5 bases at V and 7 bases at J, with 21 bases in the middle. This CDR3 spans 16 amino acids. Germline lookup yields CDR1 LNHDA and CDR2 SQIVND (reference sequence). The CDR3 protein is CASSDNPLTRYQPQHF. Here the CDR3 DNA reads TGTGCCAGTAGTGACAACCCACTGACAAGGTACCAGCCCCAGCATTTT.

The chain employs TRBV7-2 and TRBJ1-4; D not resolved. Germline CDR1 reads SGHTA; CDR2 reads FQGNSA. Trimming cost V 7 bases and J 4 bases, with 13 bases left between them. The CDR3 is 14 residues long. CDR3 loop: CASNPGWINEKLFF. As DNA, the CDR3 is TGTGCCAGCAACCCGGGATGGATTAATGAAAAACTGTTTTTT.

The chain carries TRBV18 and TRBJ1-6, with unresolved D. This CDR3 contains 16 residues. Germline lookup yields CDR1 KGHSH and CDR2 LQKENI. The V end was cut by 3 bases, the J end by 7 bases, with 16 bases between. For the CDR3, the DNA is TGTGCCAGCTCACCTAGAATGAAGACGGAGAATTCACCCCTCCACTTT. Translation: CASSPRMKTENSPLHF.

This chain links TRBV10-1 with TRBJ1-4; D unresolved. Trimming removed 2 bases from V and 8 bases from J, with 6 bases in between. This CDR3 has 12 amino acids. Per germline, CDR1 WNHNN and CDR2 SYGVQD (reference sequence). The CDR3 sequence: CASSENWEKLFF. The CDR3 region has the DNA TGCGCCAGCAGTGAGAATTGGGAAAAACTGTTTTTT.

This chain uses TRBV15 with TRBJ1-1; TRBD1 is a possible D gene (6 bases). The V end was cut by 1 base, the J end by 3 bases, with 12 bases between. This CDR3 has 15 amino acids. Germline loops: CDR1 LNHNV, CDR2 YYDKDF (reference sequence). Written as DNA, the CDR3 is TGTGCCACCAGCAGAGCAGGGAGGGGGGACACTGAAGCTTTCTTT. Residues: CATSRAGRGDTEAFF. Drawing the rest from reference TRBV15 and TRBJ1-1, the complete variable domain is DAMVIQNPRYQVTQFGKPVTLSCSQTLNHNVMYWYQQKSSQAPKLLFHYYDKDFNNEADTPDNFQSRRPNTSFCFLDIRSPGLGDTAMYLCATSRAGRGDTEAFFGQGTRLTVV.

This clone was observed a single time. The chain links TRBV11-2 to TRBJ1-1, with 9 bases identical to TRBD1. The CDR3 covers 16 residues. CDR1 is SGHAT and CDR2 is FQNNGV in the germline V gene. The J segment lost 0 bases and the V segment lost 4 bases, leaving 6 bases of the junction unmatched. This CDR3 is CASSWDRANMNTEAFF. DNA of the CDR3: TGTGCCAGCAGCTGGGACAGGGCGAACATGAACACTGAAGCTTTCTTT.

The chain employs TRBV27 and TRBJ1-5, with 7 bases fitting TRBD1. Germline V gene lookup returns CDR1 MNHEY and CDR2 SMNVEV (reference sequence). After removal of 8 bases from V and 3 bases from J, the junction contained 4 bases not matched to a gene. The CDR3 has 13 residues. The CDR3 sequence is CASRQGLNQPQHF. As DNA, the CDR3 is TGTGCCAGCCGACAGGGACTCAATCAGCCCCAGCATTTT.

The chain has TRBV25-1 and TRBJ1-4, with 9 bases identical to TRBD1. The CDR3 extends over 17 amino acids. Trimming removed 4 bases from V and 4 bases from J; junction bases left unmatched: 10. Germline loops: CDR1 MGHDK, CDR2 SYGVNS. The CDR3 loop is CASSAGQGSSINEKLFF. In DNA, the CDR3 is TGTGCCAGCAGTGCGGGACAGGGATCTTCTATTAATGAAAAACTGTTTTTT. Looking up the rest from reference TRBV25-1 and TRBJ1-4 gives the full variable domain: EADIYQTPRYLVIGTGKKITLECSQTMGHDKMYWYQQDPGMELHLIHYSYGVNSTEKGDLSSESTVSRIRTEHFPLTLESARPSHTSQYLCASSAGQGSSINEKLFFGSGTQLSVL.

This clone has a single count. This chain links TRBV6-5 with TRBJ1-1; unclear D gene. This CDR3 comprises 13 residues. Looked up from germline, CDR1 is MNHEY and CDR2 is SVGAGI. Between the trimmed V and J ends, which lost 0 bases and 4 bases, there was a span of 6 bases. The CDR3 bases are TGTGCCAGCAGTTACTCTAGTCTCACTGAAGCTTTCTTT. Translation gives CASSYSSLTEAFF.

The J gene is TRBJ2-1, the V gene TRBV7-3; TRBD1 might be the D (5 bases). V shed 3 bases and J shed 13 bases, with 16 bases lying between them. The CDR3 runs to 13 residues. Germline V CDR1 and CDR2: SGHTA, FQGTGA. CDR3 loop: CASSLSRDWGQFF. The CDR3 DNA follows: TGTGCCAGCAGCTTGAGCAGGGATTGGGGCCAGTTCTTC.

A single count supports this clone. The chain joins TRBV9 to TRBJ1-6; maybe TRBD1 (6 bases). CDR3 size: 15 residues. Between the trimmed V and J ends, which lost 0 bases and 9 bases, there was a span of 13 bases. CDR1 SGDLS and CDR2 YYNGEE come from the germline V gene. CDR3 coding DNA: TGTGCCAGCAGCGTAGAAGGCAGGGGAAGTTCACCCCTCCACTTT. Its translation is CASSVEGRGSSPLHF.

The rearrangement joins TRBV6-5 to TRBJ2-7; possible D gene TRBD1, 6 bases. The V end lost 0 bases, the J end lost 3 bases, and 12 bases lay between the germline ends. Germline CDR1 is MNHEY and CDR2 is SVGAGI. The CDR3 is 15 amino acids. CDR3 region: CASSYSQGPSYEQYF. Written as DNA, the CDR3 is TGTGCCAGCAGTTACTCCCAGGGGCCCAGCTACGAGCAGTACTTC.